The sequence of this TCR beta chain was determined in a study of early T cells in non-severe SARS-CoV-2 infection. This clonotype was observed many times. This CDR3 is 14 amino acids long. Germline V lookup: CDR1 SGHTS, CDR2 YDEGEE. With 4 bases clipped from V and 5 bases from J, the junction kept 4 bases outside the gene matches. TCRdb independently ran MiXCR on the 5' RACE reads; one entry per CDR3 protein. The sample yields around 60,000 distinct CDR3 sequences, around 13% seen once. The chain joins TRBV5-8 to TRBJ2-2; 8 positions agree with TRBD1. The sequenced sample was whole blood. The TCR was taken from an adult who was a healthcare worker with PCR-confirmed SARS-CoV-2 infection or an uninfected control (not recorded which). DNA of the CDR3: TGTGCCAGCAGCCTACAGGGGGGTACCGGGGAGCTGTTTTTT. It is translated as CASSLQGGTGELFF. The full variable domain, its missing parts supplied by reference TRBV5-8 and TRBJ2-2, is EAGVTQSPTHLIKTRGQQATLRCSPISGHTSVYWYQQALGLGLQFLLWYDEGEERNRGNFPPRFSGRQFPNYSSELNVNALELEDSALYLCASSLQGGTGELFFGEGSRLTVL.